The present T cell receptor beta chain was sequenced within a study of blood T cell repertoires in COVID-19. Overall study: Italy, Spain and the United States were the sources of the convalescent and acute COVID-19 samples.

Deletions cut 8 bases from V and 7 bases from J, with 12 bases between. The CDR3 has 11 amino acids. Germline V gives CDR1 SNHLY, CDR2 FYNNEI. The protocol was immunoSEQ multiplex PCR, while the TCRdb copy is restricted to in-frame clones and leaves out a portion. The repertoire consists of roughly 200,000 clones, with about 84% occurring once and the leading ten covering 4.5% to 7%. Those enrolled, adults aged 18 to 89 years, came from some 25 US areas. Material for sequencing was PBMCs or T cells enriched from blood (not recorded which). The chain employs TRBV2 and TRBJ2-7; D is unclear. The TCR originated in a man aged 40-50 years with acute COVID-19. The CDR3 here is CASFAAEEQYF. The DNA of the CDR3 is TGTGCCAGCTTTGCGGCGGAAGAGCAGTACTTC.